Listed below are T cell receptor beta chains from one sample, sequenced in a study of shared clonotypes between healthy human individuals. Method: immunoSEQ multiplex PCR; TCRdb's copy keeps in-frame clones and lacks some. The data show 600,000 to 700,000 clones, around 73% seen once. The sequencing sample was made of memory CD4+ T cells sorted from blood. These receptors originate from a woman in her twenties or thirties in good health. Each CDR3 is given with its conserved first and last residue. D genes are given only for firm matches. Part of the rows lack a size; the others show once, few, many or a class for expanded clones.

clone size: NA; J gene: TRBJ1-2; V gene: TRBV27; D gene: NA; CDR3 DNA: TGTGCCAGCAGTTTCTCTTGGGATCGGCAGATCTATGGCTACACCTTC; CDR3 protein: CASSFSWDRQIYGYTF
clone size: many; J gene: TRBJ1-4; V gene: TRBV19; D gene: NA; CDR3 DNA: TGTGCCAGTAGGCCCGGGGGGCGAACTAATGAAAAACTGTTTTTT; CDR3 protein: CASRPGGRTNEKLFF
clone size: NA; J gene: TRBJ1-5; V gene: TRBV19; D gene: NA; CDR3 DNA: TGTGCCAGCACCACTCTGGACAGCTTAAGCAATCAGCCCCAGCATTTT; CDR3 protein: CASTTLDSLSNQPQHF
clone size: NA; J gene: TRBJ2-3; V gene: TRBV5-4; D gene: NA; CDR3 DNA: TGTGCCAGCAGCACCAGACGCGGGGATACGCAGTATTTT; CDR3 protein: CASSTRRGDTQYF
clone size: NA; J gene: TRBJ2-7; V gene: TRBV28; D gene: NA; CDR3 DNA: TGTGCCAGCAGTTCGACTAGTAGGTGGGAGCAGTACTTC; CDR3 protein: CASSSTSRWEQYF
clone size: NA; J gene: TRBJ2-7; V gene: TRBV6-1; D gene: NA; CDR3 DNA: TGTGCCAGCACCGATGGCGACTCCTACGAGCAGTACTTC; CDR3 protein: CASTDGDSYEQYF
clone size: NA; J gene: TRBJ2-7; V gene: TRBV5-1; D gene: TRBD2; CDR3 DNA: TGCGCCAGCAGCACTAGCGGGAGCTACGAGCAGTACTTC; CDR3 protein: CASSTSGSYEQYF
clone size: NA; J gene: TRBJ1-1; V gene: TRBV6-4; D gene: TRBD1; CDR3 DNA: TGTGCCAGCAGCGTACAGGGGGACACTGAAGCTTTCTTT; CDR3 protein: CASSVQGDTEAFF
clone size: NA; J gene: TRBJ2-7; V gene: TRBV5-1; D gene: NA; CDR3 DNA: TGCGCCAGCAGCTTGTCCGGGAACTACGAGCAGTACTTC; CDR3 protein: CASSLSGNYEQYF
clone size: NA; J gene: TRBJ2-5; V gene: TRBV2; D gene: NA; CDR3 DNA: TGTGCCAGCAGTGACAGGGTTGGGACCCAGTACTTC; CDR3 protein: CASSDRVGTQYF
clone size: NA; J gene: TRBJ2-3; V gene: TRBV2; D gene: NA; CDR3 DNA: TGTGCCAGCAGTAGGGGAGGCACAGATACGCAGTATTTT; CDR3 protein: CASSRGGTDTQYF
clone size: once; J gene: TRBJ1-2; V gene: TRBV5-6; D gene: TRBD1; CDR3 DNA: TGTGCCAGCAGCCTTCTGACAGGGGCCGCCAATAAGGGCTACACCTTC; CDR3 protein: CASSLLTGAANKGYTF
clone size: NA; J gene: TRBJ1-1; V gene: TRBV7-9; D gene: NA; CDR3 DNA: TGTGCCAGCAGCCCAATACCGAACACTGAAGCTTTCTTT; CDR3 protein: CASSPIPNTEAFF
clone size: NA; J gene: TRBJ2-7; V gene: TRBV5-4; D gene: TRBD1; CDR3 DNA: TGTGCCAGCAGCTTTGGACAGGACTCCTACGAGCAGTACTTC; CDR3 protein: CASSFGQDSYEQYF
clone size: NA; J gene: TRBJ2-3; V gene: TRBV5-1; D gene: NA; CDR3 DNA: TGCGCCAGCAGCCTAGCAGCCCTCGTAGGAGATACGCAGTATTTT; CDR3 protein: CASSLAALVGDTQYF
clone size: few; J gene: TRBJ1-2; V gene: TRBV6-5; D gene: TRBD1; CDR3 DNA: TGTGCCAGCAGTTACTCGGGACAGAACTATGGCTACACCTTC; CDR3 protein: CASSYSGQNYGYTF
clone size: NA; J gene: TRBJ1-1; V gene: TRBV15; D gene: NA; CDR3 DNA: TGTGCCACCAGCAGAGCGACAGGATCGAACACTGAAGCTTTCTTT; CDR3 protein: CATSRATGSNTEAFF
clone size: few; J gene: TRBJ2-1; V gene: TRBV5-1; D gene: TRBD2; CDR3 DNA: TGCGCCAGCAGCCCAGGGACTAGCGGGACCCAGCAGTTCTTC; CDR3 protein: CASSPGTSGTQQFF
clone size: NA; J gene: TRBJ2-3; V gene: TRBV4-1; D gene: NA; CDR3 DNA: TGCGCCAGCAGCCTCAAAGGCACAGATACGCAGTATTTT; CDR3 protein: CASSLKGTDTQYF
clone size: NA; J gene: TRBJ1-1; V gene: TRBV18; D gene: NA; CDR3 DNA: TGTGCCAGCTCACCAGGGGCCCAAACTGAAGCTTTCTTT; CDR3 protein: CASSPGAQTEAFF
clone size: NA; J gene: TRBJ1-2; V gene: TRBV12-5; D gene: NA; CDR3 DNA: TGTGCTAGTGGTTTGTCGGGGATACCCTTC; CDR3 protein: CASGLSGIPF
clone size: NA; J gene: TRBJ1-5; V gene: TRBV28; D gene: TRBD1; CDR3 DNA: TGTGCCAGCAGCTCGACAGGGGATAGCAATCAGCCCCAGCATTTT; CDR3 protein: CASSSTGDSNQPQHF
clone size: NA; J gene: TRBJ2-5; V gene: TRBV28; D gene: NA; CDR3 DNA: TGTGCCAGCAGTTCCGCCACTCGACTAGACCAAGAGACCCAGTACTTC; CDR3 protein: CASSSATRLDQETQYF
clone size: NA; J gene: TRBJ2-2; V gene: TRBV6-5; D gene: TRBD2; CDR3 DNA: TGTGCCTCTCGCCGGCGGGAGGGAAACACCGGGGAGCTGTTTTTT; CDR3 protein: CASRRREGNTGELFF
clone size: NA; J gene: TRBJ2-4; V gene: TRBV5-1; D gene: NA; CDR3 DNA: TGCGCCAGCACCCTGGGGTGGGGGAGAGACATTCAGTACTTC; CDR3 protein: CASTLGWGRDIQYF
clone size: NA; J gene: TRBJ2-5; V gene: TRBV19; D gene: TRBD2; CDR3 DNA: TGTGCCACTAAACGCGGGGGGTCCGGCCAAGAGACCCAGTACTTC; CDR3 protein: CATKRGGSGQETQYF
clone size: few; J gene: TRBJ2-7; V gene: TRBV7-3; D gene: NA; CDR3 DNA: TGTGCCAGCAGCAAAACGGACAGTGGCGAGCAGTACTTC; CDR3 protein: CASSKTDSGEQYF
clone size: NA; J gene: TRBJ1-1; V gene: TRBV27; D gene: NA; CDR3 DNA: TGTGCCAGCAGTTACCGACAGAACACTGAAGCTTTCTTT; CDR3 protein: CASSYRQNTEAFF
clone size: NA; J gene: TRBJ2-1; V gene: TRBV19; D gene: NA; CDR3 DNA: TGTGCCAGCGGGCCTAGCGCGTACAATGAGCAGTTCTTC; CDR3 protein: CASGPSAYNEQFF
clone size: NA; J gene: TRBJ2-5; V gene: TRBV23-1; D gene: NA; CDR3 DNA: TGCGCCAGCAGTCAGGCCAGGAGGGTAGATTCCCAAGAGACCCAGTACTTC; CDR3 protein: CASSQARRVDSQETQYF
clone size: NA; J gene: TRBJ2-5; V gene: TRBV5-8; D gene: NA; CDR3 DNA: TGTGCCAGCAGCTTACCTCGGGAGACGGAGACCCAGTACTTC; CDR3 protein: CASSLPRETETQYF
clone size: NA; J gene: TRBJ2-1; V gene: TRBV5-1; D gene: NA; CDR3 DNA: TGCGCCAGCAGCTTGGTAATTTCCCAGACGCACAATGAGCAGTTCTTC; CDR3 protein: CASSLVISQTHNEQFF
clone size: once; J gene: TRBJ2-7; V gene: TRBV19; D gene: TRBD1; CDR3 DNA: TGTGCCAGTAGCCCAAGCACAGGGGTGGTCTACGAGCAGTACTTC; CDR3 protein: CASSPSTGVVYEQYF
clone size: NA; J gene: TRBJ2-7; V gene: TRBV19; D gene: NA; CDR3 DNA: TGTGCCAGTAGTGAAGACAGGCGAAGCTCCTACGAGCAGTACTTC; CDR3 protein: CASSEDRRSSYEQYF
clone size: NA; J gene: TRBJ2-7; V gene: TRBV28; D gene: NA; CDR3 DNA: TGTGCCAGCAGCATCCCTTCTTGGATAGGTTACGAGCAGTACTTC; CDR3 protein: CASSIPSWIGYEQYF
clone size: NA; J gene: TRBJ2-1; V gene: TRBV7-2; D gene: TRBD2; CDR3 DNA: TGTGCCAGCAGCTTAGACCTTCCACTAGCGGGAAGTGAGCAGTTCTTC; CDR3 protein: CASSLDLPLAGSEQFF
clone size: NA; J gene: TRBJ2-1; V gene: TRBV5-4; D gene: NA; CDR3 DNA: TGTGCCAGCAGCTGGGGTAGTTCCATGTACAATGAGCAGTTCTTC; CDR3 protein: CASSWGSSMYNEQFF
clone size: NA; J gene: TRBJ2-1; V gene: TRBV28; D gene: NA; CDR3 DNA: TGTGCCAGCACCCTGCGGGCGGGAAGAGGGAATGAGCAGTTCTTC; CDR3 protein: CASTLRAGRGNEQFF
clone size: NA; J gene: TRBJ2-2; V gene: TRBV2; D gene: TRBD2; CDR3 DNA: TGTGCCAGCAGTGAAGAGGGACTAGCAACCGGGGAGCTGTTTTTT; CDR3 protein: CASSEEGLATGELFF
clone size: NA; J gene: TRBJ2-7; V gene: TRBV10-2; D gene: TRBD1; CDR3 DNA: TGCGCCAGAGGGACAGGAGGGGCCTACGAGCAGTACTTC; CDR3 protein: CARGTGGAYEQYF
clone size: NA; J gene: TRBJ2-2; V gene: TRBV6-5; D gene: TRBD2; CDR3 DNA: TGTGCCAGCAGTTGGACTAGCGGGAGTGGTACCGGGGAGCTGTTTTTT; CDR3 protein: CASSWTSGSGTGELFF
clone size: NA; J gene: TRBJ2-1; V gene: TRBV6-5; D gene: TRBD2; CDR3 DNA: TGTGCCAGCAGTTACTCATACCTAGCGGAGGGACGTGAGCAGTTCTTC; CDR3 protein: CASSYSYLAEGREQFF